This T cell receptor (beta chain) was identified in a study of PD-1 blockade in classical Hodgkin lymphoma. Study-wide results and caveats: There remain no defined causes for the repertoire differences, which possibly reflect disease activity or prior therapy. Some patients started nivolumab under 1 year after ASCT, and they were excluded. For complete responders, baseline diversity was comparable to that of newly diagnosed patients. Newly diagnosed patients were said to have less baseline TCR diversity than healthy donors did.

Each and every patient relapsed after autologous stem cell transplantation, and patients got differing brentuximab vedotin exposure. Profiling relied on immunoSEQ multiplex PCR, and the TCRdb table lists in-frame clones only, not all of them. The data show about 18,000 clones, just over 85% seen once. This clone has just a few counts. Its target is unknown. This CDR3 is 13 amino acids long. The germline V gene has CDR1 SGHDN and CDR2 FVKESK. V was cut by 1 base and J by 5 bases, with 9 bases left in between. The source of this sequence is a human donor with classical Hodgkin lymphoma. V gene TRBV14 combines with J gene TRBJ2-7; no clear D. Sequencing was performed on peripheral blood mononuclear cells (PBMCs), taken before the second cycle of nivolumab. DNA for the CDR3: TGTGCCAGCAGCCAAGTTTTAGTCGACGAGCAGTACTTC. It is translated as CASSQVLVDEQYF.